This T cell receptor beta chain was recovered during a study of beta chain features in type 1 diabetes (dated by TCRdb to the late 2010s). A note on the overall study: Mean age, gender distribution, total cell number and subset yield were not different between patients and healthy donors. Across all samples, around 99 million sorted cells were examined, and cell number per subset correlated strongly with RNA yield. In the study, TCRB repertoires of sorted circulating CD4+ T cell subsets from recently diagnosed type 1 diabetes patients were compared with those of matched healthy donors. Naive and central memory subsets were obtained from all 30 or so donors, but regulatory and stem cell-like memory subsets were isolated from only 8 patients and about 8 healthy donors.

Concerning this clone: Its target antigen remains unknown. One base away there is no much larger clone; base qualities are not given.

The High Capacity cDNA Reverse Transcription Kit was used to reverse transcribe all of the isolated RNA, meaning that expressed TCRB transcripts were what got sequenced. Deep immunoSEQ sequencing was performed on naive, central memory and regulatory T cell samples, with an average of roughly 4 million total reads per sample. After sorted cells were lysed in RLT buffer, RNA was extracted with DNase-treated RNeasy Micro or Mini kits, with the choice depending on cell number. To prevent cross-contamination, every cell subset was processed on its own, while patient and healthy donor samples were processed together. The immunoSEQ multiplex PCR was used to amplify TCRB sequences from cDNA, generating 87-bp fragments that spanned the CDR3 region. Sequencing of the amplicons was performed on the Illumina HiSeq platform. Concerning the study's data processing: Synthetic template baselines were used to correct PCR bias computationally, reads within Hamming distance 2 were collapsed together, and singletons that could not be merged were discarded. Reads were aligned against IMGT so that V, D and J genes, CDR3 length and insertions or deletions at six rearrangement sites could be assigned. Within each subset, clonotype counts were normalized to sorted cell number, after which true diversity and Gini coefficients were computed with the tcR R package. Repertoire sharing was quantified using the overlap coefficient calculated on TCRB nucleotide sequences. As a proxy for the pre-selection repertoire, out-of-frame TCRB sequences from naive cells were analyzed. TCRdb re-hosts the immuneACCESS table, in-frame sequences only. Its copies lack some clones; in the studies checked, an unresolved V gene accounts for under half of them, and the cause for the rest is not known. The D gene and trimming were derived from the DNA, and the V and J assignments and clone size from that table. In all, the sample holds under 450,000 clones, and about 15% of those were seen once. The top ten constitute approximately 0.02% of the sample.

Relative to germline, V is 10 bases shorter and J is 0 bases shorter, with 12 bases between their ends. In the germline V gene, CDR1 corresponds to MDHEN and CDR2 to SYDVKM. The CDR3 goes from the cysteine to the phenylalanine over 13 residues. Here the CDR3 DNA is all that survives: 39 bases in frame from base 1. Each donor gave one peripheral blood draw, about 110 mL on average, collected into heparinised tubes. Naive, central memory, regulatory and stem cell-like memory CD4+ T cells were sorted on a BD FACSAria II using a panel including CD45RO, CCR7, CD25, CD127, CD95 and CD27. A purity above 95% was achieved for all sorted populations. PBMCs were separated immediately by Lymphoprep density gradient centrifugation and were stained directly, without being cultured. So that batch effects would be minimized, each experiment stained and sorted samples in pairs, pairing one healthy donor with one patient.

The paper as a whole reports these results and caveats: Type 1 diabetes patients showed a moderate but significant shortening of TCRB CDR3 length in all four CD4+ subsets. Because cDNA rather than genomic DNA was sequenced, highly expressing activated cells could have been over-represented, although no difference in activation and CD3 levels was found between groups. At VDJ recombination sites, patients with type 1 diabetes made fewer insertions and deleted more nucleotides, a pattern implying thymic rearrangement abnormalities. Naive, central memory and regulatory TCRB repertoires appeared to be more alike among patients than among healthy donors. Only small numbers of individuals were included in the HLA sub-analyses, which left unresolved whether HLA type had any influence on TCRB rearrangement. Shorter templates might be favored by PCR, yet because patient and control samples were amplified and corrected together, any such skew would affect both groups equally.

The clonotype comes from a woman between 18 and 30 years old in good health. This chain is built from TRBV28 and TRBJ2-5; a weak D assignment points to TRBD2 (6 bases agree). Sequencing input: naive CD4+ T cells from blood. This specimen's cell subset or site label, per the study, means: true naive CD4+ T cells. The CDR3 region reads CAIRRAYQETQYF. The nucleotide sequence is given as TGTGCCATCAGGAGGGCCTACCAAGAGACCCAGTACTTC.